This entry is about one TCR beta chain. The entry originates in a study of blood T cell repertoires in COVID-19. The V segment lost 5 bases and the J segment 0 bases; nucleotides outside the gene matches: 9. Germline V lookup: CDR1 MDHEN, CDR2 SYDVKM. CDR3 length: 20 residues. Method: immunoSEQ multiplex PCR; TCRdb's copy keeps in-frame clones and lacks some. Here the sample spans about 190,000 clones, 65% to 85% being singletons. The receptor's source is a woman aged 30 to 39 who had recovered from COVID-19. This chain links TRBV28 with TRBJ2-6, with 14 bases that match TRBD2. The specimen sequenced was PBMCs or T cells enriched from blood (not recorded which). CDR3 residues: CASSVRLGLAGGSGANVLTF. The CDR3 nucleotides read TGTGCCAGCAGTGTGAGACTCGGACTAGCGGGGGGCTCTGGGGCCAACGTCCTGACTTTC.